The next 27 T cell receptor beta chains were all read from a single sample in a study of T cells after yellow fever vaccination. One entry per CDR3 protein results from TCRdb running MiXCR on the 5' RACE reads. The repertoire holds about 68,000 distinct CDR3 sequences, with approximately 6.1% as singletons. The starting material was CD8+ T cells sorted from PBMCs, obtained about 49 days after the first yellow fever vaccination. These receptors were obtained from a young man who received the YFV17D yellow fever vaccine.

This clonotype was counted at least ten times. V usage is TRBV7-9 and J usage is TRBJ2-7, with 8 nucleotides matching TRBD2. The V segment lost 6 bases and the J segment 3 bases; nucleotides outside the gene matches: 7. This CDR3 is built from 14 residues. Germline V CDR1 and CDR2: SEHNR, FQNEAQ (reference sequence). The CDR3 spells CASSSPGGFYEQYF. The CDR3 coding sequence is TGTGCCAGCAGTTCCCCGGGGGGGTTCTACGAGCAGTACTTC.

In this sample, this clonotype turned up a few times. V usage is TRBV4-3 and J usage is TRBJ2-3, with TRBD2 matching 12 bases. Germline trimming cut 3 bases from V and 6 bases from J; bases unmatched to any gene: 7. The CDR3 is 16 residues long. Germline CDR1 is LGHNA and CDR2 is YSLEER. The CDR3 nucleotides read TGCGCCAGCAGCCACCCACTAGCGGGGGGACAGGATACGCAGTATTTT. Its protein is CASSHPLAGGQDTQYF.

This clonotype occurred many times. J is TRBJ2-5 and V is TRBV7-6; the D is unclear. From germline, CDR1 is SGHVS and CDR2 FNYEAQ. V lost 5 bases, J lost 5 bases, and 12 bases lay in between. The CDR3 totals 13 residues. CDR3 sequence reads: CASSRDLGETQYF. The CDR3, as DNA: TGTGCCAGCAGCCGTGATTTGGGGGAGACCCAGTACTTC.

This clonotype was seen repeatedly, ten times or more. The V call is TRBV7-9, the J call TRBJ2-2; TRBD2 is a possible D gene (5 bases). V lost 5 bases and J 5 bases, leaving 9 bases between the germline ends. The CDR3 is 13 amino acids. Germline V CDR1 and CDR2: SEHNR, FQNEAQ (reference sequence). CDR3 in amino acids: CASSPPGTGELFF. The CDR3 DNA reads TGTGCCAGCAGCCCGCCGGGGACCGGGGAGCTGTTTTTT. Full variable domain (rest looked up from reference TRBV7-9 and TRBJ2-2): DTGVSQNPRHKITKRGQNVTFRCDPISEHNRLYWYRQTLGQGPEFLTYFQNEAQLEKSRLLSDRFSAERPKGSFSTLEIQRTEQGDSAMYLCASSPPGTGELFFGEGSRLTVL.

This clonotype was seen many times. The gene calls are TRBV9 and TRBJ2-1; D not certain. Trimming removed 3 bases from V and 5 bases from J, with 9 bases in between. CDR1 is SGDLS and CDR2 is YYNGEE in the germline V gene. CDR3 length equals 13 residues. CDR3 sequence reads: CASSAVIHNEQFF. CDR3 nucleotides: TGTGCCAGCAGCGCCGTGATCCACAATGAGCAGTTCTTC.

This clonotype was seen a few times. The CDR3 sequence: CASSPSGGGAHEQFF. The DNA for the CDR3 is TGTGCCAGCAGCCCCTCTGGCGGGGGGGCCCATGAGCAGTTCTTC. V is TRBV7-7 and J is TRBJ2-1, with 9 positions matching TRBD2. Trimming removed 5 bases from V and 8 bases from J; junction bases left unmatched: 10. The CDR3 totals 15 residues. CDR1 SSHAT and CDR2 FNYEAQ come from the germline V gene (reference sequence).

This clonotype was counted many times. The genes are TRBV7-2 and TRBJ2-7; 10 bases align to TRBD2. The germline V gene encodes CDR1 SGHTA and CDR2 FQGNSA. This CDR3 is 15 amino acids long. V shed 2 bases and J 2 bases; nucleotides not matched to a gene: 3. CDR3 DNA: TGTGCCAGCAGCTTACTCCTAGCGGGGGCCTACGAGCAGTACGTC. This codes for CASSLLLAGAYEQYV.

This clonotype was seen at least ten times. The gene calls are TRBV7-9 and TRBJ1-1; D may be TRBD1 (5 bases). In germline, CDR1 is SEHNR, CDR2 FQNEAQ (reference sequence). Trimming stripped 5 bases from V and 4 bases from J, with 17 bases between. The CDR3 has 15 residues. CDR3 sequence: CASSSGWGDGTEAFF. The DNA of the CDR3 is TGTGCCAGCAGCAGCGGGTGGGGGGACGGCACTGAAGCTTTCTTT.

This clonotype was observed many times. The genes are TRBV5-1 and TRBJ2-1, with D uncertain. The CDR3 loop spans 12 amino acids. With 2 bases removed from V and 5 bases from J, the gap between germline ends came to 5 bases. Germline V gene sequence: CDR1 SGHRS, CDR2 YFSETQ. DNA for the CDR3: TGCGCCAGCAGCTTTCGGAACAATGAGCAGTTCTTC. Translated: CASSFRNNEQFF.

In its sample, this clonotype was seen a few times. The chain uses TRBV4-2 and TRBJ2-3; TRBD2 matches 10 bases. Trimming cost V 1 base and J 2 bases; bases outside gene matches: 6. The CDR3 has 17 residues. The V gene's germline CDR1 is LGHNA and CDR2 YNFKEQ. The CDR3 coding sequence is TGTGCCAGCAGCCAAGCGCTTAGCGGGGGGACCACAGATACGCAGTATTTT. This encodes CASSQALSGGTTDTQYF.

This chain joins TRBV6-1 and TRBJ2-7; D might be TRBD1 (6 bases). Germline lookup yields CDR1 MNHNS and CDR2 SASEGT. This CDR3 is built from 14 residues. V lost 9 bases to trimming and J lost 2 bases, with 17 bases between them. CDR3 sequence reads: CASHREKVTYEQYF. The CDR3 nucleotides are TGTGCCAGTCACAGGGAAAAAGTTACCTACGAGCAGTACTTC.

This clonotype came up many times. The CDR3 spells CSVVKPYDPAETQYF. The CDR3 region has the DNA TGCAGCGTTGTCAAGCCCTACGACCCCGCAGAGACCCAGTACTTC. The V call is TRBV29-1, the J call TRBJ2-5; D remains ambiguous. V was clipped by 4 bases and J by 4 bases, with 19 bases between them. The germline gives CDR1 SQVTM, CDR2 ANQGSEA. The CDR3 is made up of 15 amino acids.

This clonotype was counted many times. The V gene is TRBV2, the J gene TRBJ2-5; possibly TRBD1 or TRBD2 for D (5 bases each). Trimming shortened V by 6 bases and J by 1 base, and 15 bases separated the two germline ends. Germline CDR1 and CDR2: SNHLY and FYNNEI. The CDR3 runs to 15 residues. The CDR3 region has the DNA TGTGCCAGCAGCCCGGGGACCCGGGCCCAAGAGACCCAGTACTTC. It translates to CASSPGTRAQETQYF.

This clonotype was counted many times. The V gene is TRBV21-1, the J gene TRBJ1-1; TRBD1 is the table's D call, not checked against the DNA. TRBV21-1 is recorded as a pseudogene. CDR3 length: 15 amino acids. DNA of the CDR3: TGTGCCAGCAGCAGATACAGGGAGCGGGGGACTGAAGCTTTCTTT. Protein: CASSRYRERGTEAFF.

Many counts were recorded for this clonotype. The CDR3 nucleotides are TGTGCCAGCAGTTTGACCACCCCCGCGAGCGAGCAGTACTTC. Translated: CASSLTTPASEQYF. The V call is TRBV27, the J call TRBJ2-7; D unclear. This CDR3 region has 14 residues. CDR1 is MNHEY and CDR2 is SMNVEV in the germline V gene (reference sequence). The V end lost 3 bases, the J end lost 6 bases, and 15 bases lay between the germline ends.

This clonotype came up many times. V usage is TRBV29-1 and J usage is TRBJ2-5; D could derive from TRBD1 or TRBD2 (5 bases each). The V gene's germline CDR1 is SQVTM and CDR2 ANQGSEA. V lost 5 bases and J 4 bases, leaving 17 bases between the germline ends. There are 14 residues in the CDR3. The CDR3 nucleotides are TGCAGCGTTCCCAGGGTGGGGCGGGTAGAGACCCAGTACTTC. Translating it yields CSVPRVGRVETQYF. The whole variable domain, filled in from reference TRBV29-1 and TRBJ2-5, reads SAVISQKPSRDICQRGTSLTIQCQVDSQVTMMFWYRQQPGQSLTLIATANQGSEATYESGFVIDKFPISRPNLTFSTLTVSNMSPEDSSIYLCSVPRVGRVETQYFGPGTRLLVL.

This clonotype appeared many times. CDR3 residues: CASSDESVRNEQFF. Written as DNA, the CDR3 is TGTGCCAGCAGTGACGAGTCTGTTAGGAATGAGCAGTTCTTC. The rearrangement uses TRBV2 and TRBJ2-1; D call uncertain. The CDR3 covers 14 residues. Germline V gives CDR1 SNHLY, CDR2 FYNNEI. V was shortened by 3 bases and J by 7 bases, with 13 bases between the two germline ends.

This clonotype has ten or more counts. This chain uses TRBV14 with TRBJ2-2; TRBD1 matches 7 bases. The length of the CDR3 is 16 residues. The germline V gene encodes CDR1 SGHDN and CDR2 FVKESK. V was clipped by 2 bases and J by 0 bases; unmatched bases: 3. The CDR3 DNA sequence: TGTGCCAGCAGCCAACCCGGGACAGCGAACACCGGGGAGCTGTTTTTT. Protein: CASSQPGTANTGELFF.

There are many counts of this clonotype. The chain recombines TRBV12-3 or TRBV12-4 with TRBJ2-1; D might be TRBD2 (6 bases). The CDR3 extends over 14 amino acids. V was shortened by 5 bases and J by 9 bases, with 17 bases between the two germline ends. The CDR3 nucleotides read TGTGCCAGCAGTCCAGGCCTACTGGGGGGTGAGCAGTTCTTC. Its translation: CASSPGLLGGEQFF.

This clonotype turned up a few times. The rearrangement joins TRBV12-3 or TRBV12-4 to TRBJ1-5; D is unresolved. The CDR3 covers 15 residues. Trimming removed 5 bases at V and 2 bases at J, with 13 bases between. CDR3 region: CASSPRAAGNQPQHF. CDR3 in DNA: TGTGCCAGCAGTCCCCGGGCCGCGGGCAATCAGCCCCAGCATTTT.

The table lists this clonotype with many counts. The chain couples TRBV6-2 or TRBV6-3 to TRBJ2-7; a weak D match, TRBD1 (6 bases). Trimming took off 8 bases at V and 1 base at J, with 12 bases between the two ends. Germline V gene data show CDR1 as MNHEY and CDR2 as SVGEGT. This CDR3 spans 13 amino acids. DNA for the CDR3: TGTGCCAGCGGGACATTGGGGTCCTACGAGCAGTACGTC. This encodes CASGTLGSYEQYV.

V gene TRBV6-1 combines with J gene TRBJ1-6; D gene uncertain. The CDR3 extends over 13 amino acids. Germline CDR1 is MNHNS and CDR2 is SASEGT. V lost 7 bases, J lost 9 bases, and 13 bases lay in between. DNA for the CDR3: TGTGCCAGCAACTCATACCGATCTTCACCCCTCCACTTT. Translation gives CASNSYRSSPLHF.

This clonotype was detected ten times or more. The CDR3 loop is CASRDGNNEKLFF. In DNA, the CDR3 is TGCGCCAGCAGGGACGGCAATAATGAAAAACTGTTTTTT. The chain combines TRBV4-1 with TRBJ1-4; no clear D. The V end was cut by 6 bases, the J end by 4 bases, with 9 bases between. Germline-derived CDR1 and CDR2 are MGHRA and YSYEKL. The CDR3 is made up of 13 amino acids.

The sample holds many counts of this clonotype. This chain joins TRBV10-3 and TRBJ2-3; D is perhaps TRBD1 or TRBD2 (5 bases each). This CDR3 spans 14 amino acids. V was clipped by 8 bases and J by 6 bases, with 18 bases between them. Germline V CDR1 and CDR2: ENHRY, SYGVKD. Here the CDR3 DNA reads TGTGCCATCTCTCCAGGGACGGACTGGGATACGCAGTATTTT. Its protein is CAISPGTDWDTQYF.

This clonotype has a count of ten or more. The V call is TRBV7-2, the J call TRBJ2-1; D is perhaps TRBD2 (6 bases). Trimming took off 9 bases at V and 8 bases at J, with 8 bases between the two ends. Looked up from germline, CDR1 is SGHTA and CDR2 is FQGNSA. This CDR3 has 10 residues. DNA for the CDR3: TGTGCCAGTACGGGGGATGAGCAGTTCTTC. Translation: CASTGDEQFF.

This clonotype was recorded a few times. In DNA form, the CDR3 reads TGTGCCAGCAGTGAGCTTTTGGGTGGGAGCTCCTACAATGAGCAGTTCTTC. Its translation is CASSELLGGSSYNEQFF. V gene TRBV25-1 combines with J gene TRBJ2-1; the D gene is possibly TRBD2 (5 bases). Germline CDR1 reads MGHDK; CDR2 reads SYGVNS. The CDR3 runs 17 residues. Deletions cut 3 bases from V and 0 bases from J, with 15 bases between.

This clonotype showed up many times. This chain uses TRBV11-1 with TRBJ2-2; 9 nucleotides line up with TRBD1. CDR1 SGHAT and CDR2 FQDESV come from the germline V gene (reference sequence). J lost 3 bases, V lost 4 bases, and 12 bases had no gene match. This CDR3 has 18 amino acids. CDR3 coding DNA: TGTGCCAGCAGCTCCCAAGGCGGCGGGACAGGGCACACCGGGGAGCTGTTTTTT. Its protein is CASSSQGGGTGHTGELFF.